These 3 T cell receptor beta chains originate from one sample sequenced in a study of cytotoxic CD8 clonotypes in ibrutinib-treated CLL. Method: immunoSEQ multiplex PCR; TCRdb's copy keeps in-frame clones and lacks some. The sample has around 140,000 clones, 60% to 85% seen once. The input for sequencing was PBMCs, taken after 24 months of ibrutinib treatment. All receptors derive from a human donor with chronic lymphocytic leukemia.

The chain has TRBV28 and TRBJ2-3; 8 positions match TRBD2. The CDR3 totals 15 residues. V dropped 3 bases and J dropped 1; count of bases not matched to a gene: 3. Germline V lookup: CDR1 MDHEN, CDR2 SYDVKM. Here the CDR3 DNA reads TGTGCCAGCAGTTTCCGGCGGGGGGGCACAGATACGCAGTATTTT. It specifies CASSFRRGGTDTQYF.

The J gene is TRBJ2-1, the V gene TRBV7-9; 8 nucleotides line up with TRBD2. CDR1 is SEHNR and CDR2 is FQNEAQ in the germline V gene (reference sequence). V shed 4 bases, J shed 4 bases, and the junction held 6 bases outside the gene matches. CDR3 size: 15 residues. The CDR3 sequence: CASSSGGKIYNEQFF. The CDR3 DNA sequence: TGTGCCAGCAGCTCGGGGGGGAAGATTTACAATGAGCAGTTCTTC.

Details on this clone: At one of its ends the junction is not consistent with the germline gene, which may arise from a read error. The chain links TRBV23-1 to TRBJ2-7; 10 bases map to TRBD2. TRBV23-1 is known as an ORF, though its function is uncertain. This CDR3 has 15 residues. Here the CDR3 DNA reads TGCGCCAGCAGTCAATCGGGACTAGCGTCCTGCGAGCAGTACTTC. Translating it yields CASSQSGLASCEQYF.